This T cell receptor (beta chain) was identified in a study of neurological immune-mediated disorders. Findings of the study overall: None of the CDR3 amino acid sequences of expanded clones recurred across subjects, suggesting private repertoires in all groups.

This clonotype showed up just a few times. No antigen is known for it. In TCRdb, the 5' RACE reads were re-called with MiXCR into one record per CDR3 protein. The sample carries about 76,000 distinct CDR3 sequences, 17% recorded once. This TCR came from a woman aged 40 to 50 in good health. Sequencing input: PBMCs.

CDR3 coding DNA: TGCAGTGCACTAGCGGAGTCCTACGAGCAGTACTTC. Its translation is CSALAESYEQYF. This chain joins TRBV20-1 and TRBJ2-7; 8 nucleotides match TRBD2. V shed 6 bases, J shed 1 base, and the junction held 2 bases outside the gene matches. Germline CDR1 DFQATT, CDR2 SNEGSKA (reference sequence). The CDR3 covers 12 residues.